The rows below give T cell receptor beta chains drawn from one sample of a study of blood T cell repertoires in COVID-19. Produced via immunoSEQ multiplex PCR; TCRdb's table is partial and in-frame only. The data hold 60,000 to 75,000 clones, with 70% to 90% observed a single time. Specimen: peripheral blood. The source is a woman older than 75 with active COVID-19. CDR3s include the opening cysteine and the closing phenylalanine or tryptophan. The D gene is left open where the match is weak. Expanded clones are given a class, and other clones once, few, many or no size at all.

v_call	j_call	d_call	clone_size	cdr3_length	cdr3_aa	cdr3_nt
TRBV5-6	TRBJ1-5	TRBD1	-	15	CASSRAGTETLPQHF	TGTGCCAGCAGCCGTGCCGGGACAGAGACTCTGCCCCAGCATTTT
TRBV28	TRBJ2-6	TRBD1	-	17	CASSTSHRGAGANVLTF	TGTGCCAGCAGTACGAGTCACAGGGGTGCTGGGGCCAACGTCCTGACTTTC
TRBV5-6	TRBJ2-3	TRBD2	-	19	CASSGPQSETSVLTDTQYF	TGTGCCAGCAGCGGCCCGCAATCTGAGACTAGCGTTCTCACAGATACGCAGTATTTT
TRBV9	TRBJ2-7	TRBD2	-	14	CASSVGGSSYEQYF	TGTGCCAGCAGCGTGGGGGGGAGCTCCTACGAGCAGTACTTC
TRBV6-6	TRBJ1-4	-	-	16	CASSYSGWDTHEKLFF	TGTGCCAGCAGTTACTCGGGTTGGGACACCCATGAAAAACTGTTTTTT
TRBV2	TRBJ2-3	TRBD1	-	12	CASRLQGDTQYF	TGTGCCAGCAGGTTACAGGGGGATACGCAGTATTTT
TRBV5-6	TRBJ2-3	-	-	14	CASSLWDTPDTQYF	TGTGCCAGCAGCTTGTGGGACACCCCAGATACGCAGTATTTT
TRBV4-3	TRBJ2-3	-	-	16	CASSRFLAASTDTQYF	TGCGCCAGCAGCCGGTTCTTAGCGGCGAGCACAGATACGCAGTATTTT
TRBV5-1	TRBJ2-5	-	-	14	CASSLVQGVKTQYF	TGCGCCAGCAGCTTGGTGCAGGGCGTGAAGACCCAGTACTTC
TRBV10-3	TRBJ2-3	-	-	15	CAIRYRADSTDTQYF	TGTGCCATCAGGTACAGGGCAGATAGCACAGATACGCAGTATTTT
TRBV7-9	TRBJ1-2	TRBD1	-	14	CASSPTGGDYGYTF	TGTGCCAGCAGTCCTACAGGGGGCGACTATGGCTACACCTTC
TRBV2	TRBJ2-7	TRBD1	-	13	CASERQGPYEQYF	TGTGCCAGCGAAAGACAGGGCCCCTACGAGCAGTACTTC
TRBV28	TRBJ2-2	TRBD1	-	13	CASRYRGAGELFF	TGTGCCAGCAGGTACAGGGGAGCCGGGGAGCTGTTTTTT
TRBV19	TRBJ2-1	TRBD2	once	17	CASSPRASGGTYNEQFF	TGTGCCAGTAGTCCCCGGGCTAGCGGGGGAACGTACAATGAGCAGTTCTTC
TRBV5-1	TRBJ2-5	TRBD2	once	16	CASSLVSSGAQETQYF	TGCGCCAGCAGCTTGGTTTCTAGCGGGGCGCAAGAGACCCAGTACTTC
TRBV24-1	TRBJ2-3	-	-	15	CATSPSGRGTDTQYF	TGTGCCACCAGTCCCTCTGGCCGTGGCACAGATACGCAGTATTTT
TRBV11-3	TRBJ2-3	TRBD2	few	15	CASSSSGGLTDTQYF	TGTGCCAGCAGCTCTAGCGGGGGCCTCACAGATACGCAGTATTTT
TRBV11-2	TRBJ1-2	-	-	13	CASSPIRNYGYTF	TGTGCCAGCAGCCCTATCCGGAACTATGGCTACACCTTC
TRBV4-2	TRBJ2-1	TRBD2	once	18	CASSQDLAGGGAQNEQFF	TGTGCCAGCAGCCAAGATCTTGCGGGCGGGGGGGCTCAAAATGAGCAGTTCTTC
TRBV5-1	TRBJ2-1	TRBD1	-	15	CASKAGTGTGNEQFF	TGCGCCAGCAAAGCCGGGACAGGGACTGGCAATGAGCAGTTCTTC